What follows are 31 T cell receptor delta chains derived from one specimen sequenced in a study of gamma-delta chains in newborns, infants, children. TCRdb processed the reads again with the CATT caller. The table lists 5,600 or so delta-chain clones, approximately 1.8% of them singletons, with around 13% in the top ten. Sequencing was done on a sample of blood. Source of these receptors: a child who was a newborn, infant or young child, either healthy, febrile or measles-vaccinated (not recorded which).

On this clone: The protein that TCRdb holds for this DNA derives from a much larger clone and differs from the translated DNA at residue 4, which likely indicates a read error; the protein shown here is translated from the DNA. The gene calls are TRDV2 and TRDJ2; 9 nucleotides agree with TRDD3. The germline V gene has CDR1 GEAIGNYY and CDR2 EKD. There are 17 residues in the CDR3. The CDR3 here is CACGTVSQRGIPAQLFF. CDR3 sequence (DNA): TGTGCCTGTGGCACCGTGAGTCAACGGGGGATACCGGCACAACTCTTCTTT.

Of note for this clone: TCRdb shows a much larger clone's protein in place of this DNA's translation, and the two differ at residue 7, likely through a read error; the protein shown is translated from the DNA. The CDR3: CACDTVPGESWDTRQMFF. CDR3 nucleotides: TGTGCCTGTGACACTGTACCGGGGGAGTCCTGGGACACCCGACAGATGTTTTTC. V gene TRDV2 combines with J gene TRDJ3; D might be TRDD3 (6 bases). Trimming pared 1 base from V and 1 base from J, leaving 13 bases between. Germline V lookup: CDR1 GEAIGNYY, CDR2 EKD. The CDR3 consists of 18 residues.

In this sample, this clone is medium-sized. The J gene is TRDJ3, the V gene TRDV2; 10 positions agree with TRDD3. The CDR3 sequence is 19 residues long. J gave up 0 bases and V 4 bases, and 8 bases lay outside the gene matches. Germline-derived CDR1 and CDR2 are GEAIGNYY and EKD. Written as DNA, the CDR3 is TGTGCCTGTGATCCGACTGGGGGATCTAGCTCCTGGGACACCCGACAGATGTTTTTC. Protein: CACDPTGGSSSWDTRQMFF.

Comments on this clone: The protein given by TCRdb reflects a much larger clone and differs at residue 14 from this DNA's translation, likely from a read error; the protein shown is the DNA's translation. The chain combines TRDV2 with TRDJ3, with TRDD3 as a possible D gene (5 bases). Germline CDR1 is GEAIGNYY and CDR2 is EKD. The CDR3 is 16 residues long. This chain's CDR3 is CACDTVVGWDTRQVFF. The CDR3 nucleotides are TGTGCCTGTGACACCGTGGTGGGCTGGGACACCCGACAGGTGTTTTTC.

In its sample, this clone is medium-sized (0.01 to 0.1%). This sequence joins TRDV2 and TRDJ3, with 9 nucleotides matching TRDD3. J was trimmed by 0 bases and V by 0 bases; bases with no gene match: 5. Germline V gene data show CDR1 as GEAIGNYY and CDR2 as EKD. The CDR3 contains 19 residues. This chain's CDR3 is CACDTVLGIRSWDTRQMFF. The CDR3 DNA follows: TGTGCCTGTGACACCGTACTGGGGATACGCTCCTGGGACACCCGACAGATGTTTTTC.

For this clone: This DNA's translation differs at residue 13 from TCRdb's protein, which comes from a much larger clone; a read error is likely, and the protein shown is translated from the DNA. The chain has TRDV2 and TRDJ3, with 13 bases aligning to TRDD3. From germline, CDR1 is GEAIGNYY and CDR2 EKD. There are 19 residues in the CDR3. CDR3 region: CACDFILGDTKWGTRQMFF. CDR3 nucleotide sequence: TGTGCCTGTGACTTCATACTGGGGGATACGAAGTGGGGCACCCGACAGATGTTTTTC.

This clone was seen only a few times. For this DNA, TCRdb reports the protein of a much larger clone, which diverges at residue 4, most likely from a read error; the protein presented here is translated directly from the DNA. In the same sample, other DNA sequences code for this CDR3. CDR3 nucleotide sequence: TGTGCCTGTGGCATACTGGGGGATATTTCCTGGGACACCCGACAGATGTTTTTC. This translates into CACGILGDISWDTRQMFF. The chain uses TRDV2 and TRDJ3, with 11 nucleotides matching TRDD3. From germline, CDR1 is GEAIGNYY and CDR2 EKD. The CDR3 is 18 residues long. Trimming at V came to 5 bases and at J to 1 base, leaving 6 bases not matched to a gene.

This clone counts as medium-sized. V is TRDV1 and J is TRDJ1; D might be TRDD2 or TRDD3, each matching 9 bases. Per the germline V gene, CDR1 is TSWWSYY and CDR2 is QGS. The CDR3 has 20 residues. V lost 3 bases to trimming and J lost 0 bases, with 26 bases between them. CDR3 amino acids: CALGDKTLPTGIRYTDKLIF. CDR3 DNA: TGTGCTCTTGGGGACAAAACCCTTCCTACGGGGATACGGTACACCGATAAACTCATCTTT.

As concerns this clone: At one end, the junction sequence differs from germline, possibly due to a read error. Other nucleotide sequences from this sample produce the same CDR3. This chain joins TRDV2 and TRDJ3, with TRDD3 matching over 8 bases. The CDR3 length is 19 residues. Looked up from germline, CDR1 is GEAIGNYY and CDR2 is EKD. The CDR3 protein is CACDTVLGASSWDTRQMFF. The CDR3 nucleotides read TGCGCCTGTGACACCGTACTGGGGGCTAGCTCCTGGGACACCCGACAGATGTTTTTC.

In its sample, this clone was seen a few times. A read error may explain this, as a much larger clone is one base away. The chain links TRDV2 to TRDJ3; 11 bases are a match to TRDD3. The CDR3 is 21 amino acids. Per germline, CDR1 GEAIGNYY and CDR2 EKD. CDR3 sequence: CARDTGNWGIKGSWDTRQMFF. The CDR3 DNA reads as TGTGCCCGTGACACCGGGAACTGGGGGATAAAAGGCTCCTGGGACACCCGACAGATGTTTTTC.

This clone rates as medium-sized. Other DNA variants within this sample encode the same CDR3. This rearrangement joins TRDV1 to TRDJ1, with a weak D call TRDD3 (6 bases). V was trimmed by 2 bases and J by 0 bases, leaving 13 bases between them. Germline CDR1 TSWWSYY, CDR2 QGS. This CDR3 region has 16 residues. The CDR3 here is CALGERGFTYTDKLIF. CDR3 in DNA: TGTGCTCTTGGGGAAAGGGGATTCACGTACACCGATAAACTCATCTTT.

Worth noting for this clone: The TCRdb protein comes from a much larger clone and disagrees with this DNA's translation at residue 12, likely due to a read error; the protein given here is derived from the DNA. The sample carries other DNA sequences with the same CDR3. This chain joins TRDV2 and TRDJ2, with 13 bases matching TRDD3. The CDR3 is 17 amino acids. Germline assignment: CDR1 GEAIGNYY and CDR2 EKD. DNA for the CDR3: TGCGCCTGTGACATACTGGGGGATACGGGTTTGGCAGCACAACTCTTCTTT. Protein sequence: CACDILGDTGLAAQLFF.

By proportion, this clone is medium-sized. This may be a read error: a much more frequent sequence differs by one nucleotide. This chain connects TRDV2 to TRDJ3; 12 bases map to TRDD3. J gave up 2 bases and V 2 bases, and 3 bases lay outside the gene matches. The germline V gene encodes CDR1 GEAIGNYY and CDR2 EKD. This CDR3 comprises 18 residues. Here the CDR3 DNA reads TGTGCCTGTGACATACTGGGGGATACCACCTGGGACACCCGACAGATGTTTTTC. Translating gives CACDILGDTTWDTRQMFF.

Only a few counts were recorded for this clone. CDR3 residues: CALGEGNPTVFRGERKLIF. The CDR3 nucleotides are TGTGCTCTTGGGGAAGGAAATCCTACCGTATTCAGGGGGGAACGTAAACTCATCTTT. The V gene is TRDV1, the J gene TRDJ1; TRDD2 or TRDD3 may be the D gene (6 bases each). The ends were cut back, 2 bases at V and 7 bases at J, with 29 bases in the middle. CDR3 size: 19 residues. CDR1 is TSWWSYY and CDR2 is QGS in the germline V gene.

In the case of this clone: TCRdb's listed protein matches a much larger clone and diverges from this DNA's translation at residues 8 and 9, likely through a read error; the protein shown comes from the DNA. The chain links TRDV2 to TRDJ2; the D gene is possibly TRDD3 (5 bases). V was trimmed by 2 bases and J by 0 bases, leaving 21 bases between them. CDR1 and CDR2 from the germline V gene are GEAIGNYY and EKD. CDR3 length: 19 residues. As DNA, the CDR3 is TGTGCCTGTGACAGTCTACTGGTGTATAAGGAGGCTTTGACAGCACAACTCTTCTTT. Residues: CACDSLLVYKEALTAQLFF.

This clone has a handful of counts. A single base is all that separates this from a far larger clone, so a read error is likely. This sample also contains other DNA sequences that code for the same CDR3. The chain recombines TRDV2 with TRDJ3; the match to TRDD3 covers 10 bases. This CDR3 contains 18 residues. CDR1 GEAIGNYY and CDR2 EKD come from the germline V gene. The CDR3 here is CACDTGGYSSWDTRQMFF. The CDR3 DNA reads TGTGCCTGTGACACTGGGGGATACAGCTCCTGGGACACCCGGCAGATGTTTTTC.

This clone was seen more than once but under ten times. With a far larger clone one base away, a read error is the likely cause. The sample holds other DNA sequences that translate to the same CDR3. This chain joins TRDV2 and TRDJ3; D not resolved. The CDR3 contains 16 residues. The germline V and J ends were trimmed by 3 bases and 1 base, with 9 bases remaining between them. Germline assignment: CDR1 GEAIGNYY and CDR2 EKD. DNA for the CDR3: TGTGCCTGTGACCTGCTGGATTCCTGGGACACCCGACAGATGTTTTTC. Translating gives CACDLLDSWDTRQMFF.

This clone was counted only a few times. The TCRdb record carries a much larger clone's protein, which differs from this DNA's translation at residue 9; a read error is the likely cause, and the protein listed here is the DNA translation. The chain carries TRDV2 and TRDJ3; 9 nucleotides match TRDD3. Germline V gene data show CDR1 as GEAIGNYY and CDR2 as EKD. CDR3 length: 18 residues. V lost 2 bases, J lost 1 base, and 5 bases stayed unmatched. The CDR3 nucleotides are TGTGCCTGTGACAAAGTACTGGGGGAGTCCTGGGACACCCGACAGATGTTTTTC. Amino acids: CACDKVLGESWDTRQMFF.

Comment on this clone: This may be a read error: a much more frequent sequence differs by one nucleotide. Within the sample, other DNA sequences also encode this same CDR3. V gene TRAV29/DV5 combines with J gene TRDJ1; 9 nucleotides match TRDD2. Germline V gene lookup returns CDR1 NSMFDY and CDR2 ISSIKDK. CDR3 length equals 25 residues. Written as DNA, the CDR3 is TGTGCAGCGAAAATTGGGCCTTCCTACGTCTCTTCTTCTCGATACCGTTTTATGTACACCGATAAACTTATCTTT. It encodes CAAKIGPSYVSSSRYRFMYTDKLIF.

This clone was detected many times. The chain has TRDV3 and TRDJ3; D remains unclear. The CDR3 runs to 17 residues. V lost 2 bases to trimming and J lost 0 bases, with 14 bases between them. Germline CDR1 and CDR2: TVYSNPD and GDNSRS (reference sequence). The CDR3 DNA sequence: TGTGCCTTTGGTCGGGTACGAAGCTCCTGGGACACCCGACAGATGTTTTTC. This gives the protein CAFGRVRSSWDTRQMFF. Based on the CDR3 plus reference TRDV3 and TRDJ3, the full variable domain is CDKVTQSSPDQTVASGSEVVLLCTYDTVYSNPDLFWYRIRPDYSFQFVFYGDNSRSEGADFTQGRFSVKHILTQKAFHLVISPVRTEDSATYYCAFGRVRSSWDTRQMFFGTGIKLFVEP.

Concerning this clone: This DNA translates differently at residue 3 from the TCRdb protein, which is that of a much larger clone; a read error is likely, and the protein shown is the DNA's own translation. The chain uses TRDV2 and TRDJ3; 13 positions match TRDD3. The CDR3 spans 19 residues. The germline V gene encodes CDR1 GEAIGNYY and CDR2 EKD. The CDR3 is CAYDVLGDTSTWDTRQMFF. CDR3 in DNA: TGTGCCTATGACGTACTGGGGGATACGAGCACCTGGGACACCCGACAGATGTTTTTC.

This clone was observed a handful of times. The translation of this DNA and the TCRdb protein of a much larger clone differ at residue 4, probably owing to a read error; the protein shown here is translated from the DNA. The rearrangement joins TRDV2 to TRDJ2; 8 nucleotides line up with TRDD3. Germline lookup yields CDR1 GEAIGNYY and CDR2 EKD. The CDR3 contains 17 residues. CDR3 region: CACGTLGDPSLTAQLFF. The CDR3 DNA follows: TGTGCCTGTGGCACCCTGGGGGACCCTTCTTTGACAGCACAACTCTTCTTT.

This clone was counted between two and nine times. The protein in TCRdb stems from a much larger clone and differs at residue 9 from this DNA's translation, likely a read error; here the protein is translated from the DNA. This rearrangement joins TRDV2 to TRDJ3, with D perhaps matching TRDD3 (6 bases). Germline V gives CDR1 GEAIGNYY, CDR2 EKD. The CDR3 contains 19 residues. V lost 2 bases to trimming and J lost 0 bases, with 16 bases between them. CDR3 loop: CACDRWGAMSSWDTRQMFF. The CDR3 DNA reads as TGTGCCTGTGACAGATGGGGGGCAATGAGCTCCTGGGACACCCGACAGATGTTTTTC.

This clone was recorded a few times. Being one base from a much bigger clone, this may be a read error. Other DNA sequences in this sample translate to the same CDR3. The chain links TRDV2 to TRDJ2, with TRDD3 matching 13 bases. The CDR3 has 16 residues. Germline CDR1 GEAIGNYY, CDR2 EKD. DNA of the CDR3: TGTGCCTGTGACCTACTGGGGGATACGAGAAATGCACAGCTCTTCTTT. This sequence encodes CACDLLGDTRNAQLFF.

This clone was observed a few times. Germline and junction disagree at one end, which may indicate a read error. The chain uses TRDV2 and TRDJ2; 9 bases are a match to TRDD3. Germline V gene sequence: CDR1 GEAIGNYY, CDR2 EKD. The CDR3 extends over 16 amino acids. This CDR3 reads CAYLGGGYTPTAQPFF. The CDR3 nucleotides are TGTGCCTACCTGGGGGGGGGATACACCCCGACAGCACAACCCTTCTTT.

This clone turned up a few times. In the same sample, other DNA sequences code for this CDR3. The rearrangement links TRDV2 to TRDJ3; 9 bases match TRDD3. The germline CDR1 and CDR2 sequences are GEAIGNYY and EKD. The V gene end was trimmed by 0 bases and the J gene end by 3 bases; junction bases not matched to a gene: 5. The CDR3 spans 18 residues. The CDR3 reads CACDTAGGSSWDTRQMFF. CDR3 sequence (DNA): TGTGCCTGTGACACCGCTGGGGGATCTAGCTGGGACACCCGACAGATGTTTTTC.

This clone was detected only a few times. It differs at one base from a far larger clone, so likely a read error. The J gene is TRDJ3, the V gene TRDV2, with D perhaps being TRDD2 or TRDD3 (5 bases each). Germline CDR1 and CDR2: GEAIGNYY and EKD. V lost 5 bases and J lost 1, with 11 bases in between. CDR3 size: 16 residues. The DNA of the CDR3 is TGTGCCTGTGGCCTACTGGATTCCTGGGACACCCGACAGATGTTTTTC. It yields the protein CACGLLDSWDTRQMFF.

This clone was seen only a few times. Possible read error: a much larger clone is one base away. The chain combines TRDV2 with TRDJ3, with a weak D call TRDD3 (6 bases). The CDR3 covers 23 residues. Looked up from germline, CDR1 is GEAIGNYY and CDR2 is EKD. The CDR3 here is CACDTADRSLGFPSSWGTRQMFF. The CDR3 region has the DNA TGTGCCTGTGACACCGCGGATCGTTCCCTGGGGTTCCCTAGCTCCTGGGGCACCCGACAGATGTTTTTC.

This clone has only a few counts. The protein TCRdb gives is from a much larger clone and does not agree with this DNA's translation at residue 17, likely a read error; the protein shown here comes from the DNA. The rearrangement joins TRDV2 to TRDJ3, with 8 bases that match TRDD3. The CDR3 is 19 amino acids. The germline CDR1 and CDR2 sequences are GEAIGNYY and EKD. This chain's CDR3 is CACDVLGASSSWDTRQVFF. In DNA, the CDR3 is TGTGCCTGTGACGTACTGGGGGCCTCGAGCTCCTGGGACACCCGACAGGTGTTTTTC.

This clone is medium-sized within its sample. The chain has TRDV2 and TRDJ2; 13 bases map to TRDD3. J was trimmed by 4 bases and V by 3 bases; bases with no gene match: 7. This CDR3 region has 17 residues. CDR1 GEAIGNYY and CDR2 EKD come from the germline V gene. CDR3 nucleotides: TGTGCCTGTGACGAGTACTGGGGGATACGAGAGACAGCACAACTCTTCTTT. Residues: CACDEYWGIRETAQLFF.

A few counts support this clone. With a much larger clone just one base away, this may be a read error. Other DNA sequences of this sample code for an identical CDR3. V usage is TRDV1 and J usage is TRDJ1, with TRDD3 matching over 9 bases. The CDR3 is 17 amino acids. Germline V gene lookup returns CDR1 TSWWSYY and CDR2 QGS. The CDR3 here is CALGEKSYGGYTDKLIF. The CDR3 coding sequence is TGTGCTCTTGGGGAGAAATCCTACGGGGGATACACCGATAAACTCATCTTC.